A selection of T cell receptor beta chains follows, all from one sample in a study of cytomegalovirus exposure and HLA in healthy donors. The assay was immunoSEQ multiplex PCR, and TCRdb's table has in-frame clones only and misses some. The sample shows 80,000 to 100,000 clones, around 90% of them seen only once. The sample taken for sequencing was PBMCs. These receptors were obtained from a woman aged 25-40 years in good health and CMV-seronegative. CDR3s include the opening cysteine and the closing phenylalanine or tryptophan. A D gene is named only where the DNA matches it firmly. Where a row states a size, it is once, few, many or the class of an expanded clone; other rows omit it.

j_gene,d_gene,v_gene,abundance,CDR3nt,CDR3aa
TRBJ1-4,NA,TRBV11-2,NA,TGTGCCAGCAGCCGCGGACTTGGTCCCGCAAAACTGTTTTTT,CASSRGLGPAKLFF
TRBJ1-2,TRBD1,TRBV6-5,NA,TGTGCCAGCAGTTACTCCCCAGGGGGCTATGGCTACACCTTC,CASSYSPGGYGYTF
TRBJ2-7,NA,TRBV7-9,NA,TGTGCCAGCAGCTTTACAGGGTTCGAGCAGTACTTC,CASSFTGFEQYF
TRBJ2-1,NA,TRBV5-4,NA,TGTGCCAGCAGCTCCGGTAGGACCCGGGACAATAATAATGAGCAGTTCTTC,CASSSGRTRDNNNEQFF
TRBJ2-3,NA,TRBV5-1,once,TGCGCCAGCAGCTTGTTTCTAGCCGGAGGGACAGATACGCAGTATTTT,CASSLFLAGGTDTQYF
TRBJ2-5,TRBD2,TRBV6-1,NA,TGTGCCAGCAGCGAAGAGACTAGCGGGAGGGCCTTTTTTCGGACCCAGTACTTC,CASSEETSGRAFFRTQYF
TRBJ1-2,TRBD1,TRBV23-1,NA,TGCGCCAGCAGTCTACGCGGGACAGCTACCCTTTATGGCTACACCTTC,CASSLRGTATLYGYTF
TRBJ2-2,NA,TRBV5-6,NA,TGTGCCAGCACTTTGGGAGTGAACACCGGGGAGCTGTTTTTT,CASTLGVNTGELFF
TRBJ2-5,NA,TRBV5-1,once,TGCGCCAGCAGCGTCCTCCAAGAGACCCAGTACTTC,CASSVLQETQYF
TRBJ2-1,TRBD1,TRBV19,NA,TGTGCCAGTAATCGCCGGGACAGGGGGCTGAATGAGCAGTTCTTC,CASNRRDRGLNEQFF
TRBJ2-1,NA,TRBV28,once,TGTGCCAGCAGTTTTGGTTTGGACAGCCAGTTCTTC,CASSFGLDSQFF
TRBJ2-1,NA,TRBV15,NA,TGTGCCACCAGCAGAGATCGGGGTGGGGAGCAGTTCTTC,CATSRDRGGEQFF
TRBJ1-5,NA,TRBV2,few,TGTGCCAGCAGTGAGACCGGGACACCAAATAGCAATCAGCCCCAGCATTTT,CASSETGTPNSNQPQHF
TRBJ2-2,NA,TRBV7-7,NA,TGTGCCAGCAGCTTAGGGCCTGCCACCGGGGAGCTGTTTTTT,CASSLGPATGELFF
TRBJ2-2,TRBD2,TRBV13,NA,TGTGCCAGCAGCCCGCCGAGGGAAGCGGGAGTTGGAACCGGGGAGCTGTTTTTT,CASSPPREAGVGTGELFF
TRBJ2-4,NA,TRBV5-4,NA,TGTGCCAGCCGCCAGCCTCCCGCGGTGCTGGAAAACATTCAGTACTTC,CASRQPPAVLENIQYF
TRBJ2-7,TRBD1,TRBV28,NA,TGTGCCAGCAGTCCCCCCGGGACAGGGCGCGAGCAGTACTTC,CASSPPGTGREQYF
TRBJ1-2,NA,TRBV28,NA,TGTGCCAGCACGTTGGACAGTAACTATGGCTACACCTTC,CASTLDSNYGYTF
TRBJ1-2,TRBD1,TRBV5-4,NA,TGTGCCAGCAGCTTGGGGGACAGAAACTATGGCTACACCTTC,CASSLGDRNYGYTF
TRBJ1-2,TRBD1,TRBV28,once,TGTGCCAGCAGTTCCCCGGGACAGGGGGCTCAGGATGGCTACACCTTC,CASSSPGQGAQDGYTF
TRBJ1-2,TRBD1,TRBV19,once,TGTGCCAGTAGTAGACAGGGTAACTATGGCTACACCTTC,CASSRQGNYGYTF
TRBJ1-1,NA,TRBV5-1,NA,TGCGCCAGCAGCTTGGATTCAGGGAACACTGAAGCTTTCTTT,CASSLDSGNTEAFF
TRBJ2-2,NA,TRBV9,NA,TGTGCCAGCAGCGTTACAGGGAGATCCGGGGAGCTGTTTTTT,CASSVTGRSGELFF
TRBJ1-2,NA,TRBV7-6,once,TGTGCCAGCAGCGGGTACAGGGACCATGGCTACACCTTC,CASSGYRDHGYTF
TRBJ1-1,NA,TRBV28,NA,TGTGCCAGTCCGAAGGGGCGCTCGGGTAACACTGAAGCTTTCTTT,CASPKGRSGNTEAFF
TRBJ1-1,TRBD1,TRBV2,NA,TGTGCCAGCAGTTGGGACAGTTTGAAGAACACTGAAGCTTTCTTT,CASSWDSLKNTEAFF
TRBJ2-2,TRBD1,TRBV6-5,NA,TGTGCCAGCGGGTCCCGGACAGGGGTCACCGGGGAGCTGTTTTTT,CASGSRTGVTGELFF
TRBJ2-3,NA,TRBV7-8,NA,TGTGCCAGCCACTCGGGTTGGGGCACAGATACGCAGTATTTT,CASHSGWGTDTQYF
TRBJ2-3,TRBD2,TRBV28,once,TGTGCCAGCAGTTTTAGCGGGAGGGCAGATACGCAGTATTTT,CASSFSGRADTQYF